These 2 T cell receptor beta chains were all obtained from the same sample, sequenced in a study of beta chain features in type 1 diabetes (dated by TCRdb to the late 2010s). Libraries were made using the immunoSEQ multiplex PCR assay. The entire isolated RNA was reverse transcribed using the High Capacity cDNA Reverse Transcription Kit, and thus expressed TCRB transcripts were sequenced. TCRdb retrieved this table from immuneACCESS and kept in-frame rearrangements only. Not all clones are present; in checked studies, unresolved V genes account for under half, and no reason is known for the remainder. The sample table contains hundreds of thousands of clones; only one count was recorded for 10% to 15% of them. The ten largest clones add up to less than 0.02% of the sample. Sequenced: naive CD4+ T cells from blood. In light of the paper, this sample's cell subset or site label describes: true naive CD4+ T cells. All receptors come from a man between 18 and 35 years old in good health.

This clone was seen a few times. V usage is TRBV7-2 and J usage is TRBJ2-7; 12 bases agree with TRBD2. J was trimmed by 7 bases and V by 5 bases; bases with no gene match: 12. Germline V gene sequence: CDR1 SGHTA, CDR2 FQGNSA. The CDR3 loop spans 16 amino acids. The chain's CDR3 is CASSKRLAGVLEEQYF. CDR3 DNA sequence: TGTGCCAGCAGCAAAAGACTAGCGGGAGTTCTTGAAGAGCAGTACTTC.

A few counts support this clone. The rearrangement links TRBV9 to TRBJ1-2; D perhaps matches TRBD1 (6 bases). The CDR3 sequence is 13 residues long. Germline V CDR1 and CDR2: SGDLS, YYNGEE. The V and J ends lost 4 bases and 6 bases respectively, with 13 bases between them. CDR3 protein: CASSSQNRDGYTF. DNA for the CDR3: TGTGCCAGCAGCTCTCAAAACAGGGATGGCTACACCTTC.